Following are 2 T cell receptor beta chains from one sample sequenced in a study of shared clonotypes between healthy human individuals. Assay: immunoSEQ multiplex PCR; the TCRdb copy retains only in-frame clones and omits some. Of some 580,000 clones listed, roughly 98% are singletons. Naive CD8 cells comprised CD45RO-negative, CCR7-positively selected cells, excluding terminally differentiated effector memory CD45RA+ cells. Source material: naive CD8+ T cells sorted from blood. The receptors here all came from a man under 40 in good health.

This clone was seen a handful of times. The J gene is TRBJ1-2, the V gene TRBV6-5; 8 bases align to TRBD1. The trim removed 2 bases at V and 5 bases at J, leaving 4 bases unmatched. CDR3 size: 14 residues. CDR1 and CDR2 (germline): MNHEY, SVGAGI. This chain's CDR3 is CASSYVQGAYGYTF. CDR3 nucleotide sequence: TGTGCCAGCAGTTACGTCCAGGGGGCGTATGGCTACACCTTC.

V and J are TRBV27 and TRBJ2-1, with TRBD2 matching over 11 bases. This CDR3 has 16 residues. Trimming at V came to 1 base and at J to 8 bases, leaving 7 bases not matched to a gene. Germline CDR1 reads MNHEY; CDR2 reads SMNVEV (reference sequence). This chain's CDR3 is CASSLFSSGRYYEQFF. The CDR3 nucleotides read TGTGCCAGCAGTTTATTTTCTAGCGGGAGGTACTATGAGCAGTTCTTC.